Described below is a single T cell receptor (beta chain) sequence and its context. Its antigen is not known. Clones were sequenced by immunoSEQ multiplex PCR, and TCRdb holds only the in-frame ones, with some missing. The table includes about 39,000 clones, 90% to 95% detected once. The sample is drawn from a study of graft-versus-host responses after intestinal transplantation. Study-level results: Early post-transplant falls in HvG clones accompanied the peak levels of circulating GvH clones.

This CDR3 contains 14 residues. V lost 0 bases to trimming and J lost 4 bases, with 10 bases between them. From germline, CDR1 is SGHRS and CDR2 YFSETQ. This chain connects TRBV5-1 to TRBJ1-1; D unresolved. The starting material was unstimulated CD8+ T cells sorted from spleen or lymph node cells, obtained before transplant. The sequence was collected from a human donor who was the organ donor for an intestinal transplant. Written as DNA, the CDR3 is TGCGCCAGCAGCTTGGACGCGGGAGGCACTGAAGCTTTCTTT. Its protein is CASSLDAGGTEAFF.